The 27 T cell receptor beta chains listed next were all sequenced from one sample in a study of beta chain features in type 1 diabetes. Findings and limits, study-wide: All four CD4+ subsets from Type 1 diabetes patients carried moderately but significantly shorter TCRB CDR3s.

Their target antigens are unknown. Every bit of the isolated RNA underwent reverse transcription, so sequencing read expressed TCRB transcripts. Repertoires were generated with immunoSEQ multiplex PCR, while TCRdb's copy carries only in-frame clones and drops some. The sample lists approximately 360,000 clones, roughly 13% seen once, with around 0.0099% in the top ten. Sample: naive CD4+ T cells from blood. These receptors originate from a woman aged 18-29 years with type 1 diabetes.

This clone was found a few times. J is TRBJ2-5 and V is TRBV28; no clear D. Germline-derived CDR1 and CDR2 are MDHEN and SYDVKM. CDR3 length equals 12 residues. V lost 6 bases, J lost 12 bases, and 17 bases lay in between. Written as DNA, the CDR3 is TGTGCCAGCAGGCCCCCAACAAGTCCAAAGTACTTC. Its translation is CASRPPTSPKYF.

The chain joins TRBV18 to TRBJ2-7; the match to TRBD1 covers 8 bases. The CDR3 is 16 amino acids. Germline V gene data show CDR1 as KGHSH and CDR2 as LQKENI. With 5 bases clipped from V and 0 bases from J, the junction kept 9 bases outside the gene matches. The CDR3 loop is CASSSQGAPSSYEQYF. CDR3 DNA: TGTGCCAGCTCATCTCAGGGGGCGCCAAGCTCCTACGAGCAGTACTTC.

This chain connects TRBV7-2 to TRBJ2-7; possible D gene TRBD1, 6 bases. Germline lookup yields CDR1 SGHTA and CDR2 FQGNSA. V was pared by 3 bases and J by 3 bases, with 15 bases between. The CDR3 length is 15 residues. CDR3 sequence: CASSFADSPNYEQYF. CDR3 sequence (DNA): TGTGCCAGCAGCTTCGCGGACAGCCCCAACTACGAGCAGTACTTC.

This rearrangement joins TRBV18 to TRBJ1-1, with a weak D call TRBD1 (5 bases). CDR1 KGHSH and CDR2 LQKENI come from the germline V gene. Trimming took 3 bases from V and 3 from J, leaving 11 bases between them. The CDR3 has 14 residues. CDR3 region: CASSPSFRDTEAFF. CDR3 sequence (DNA): TGTGCCAGCTCACCGAGTTTCAGGGACACTGAAGCTTTCTTT.

The V gene is TRBV15, the J gene TRBJ2-7; TRBD2 matches at 8 bases. Germline-derived CDR1 and CDR2 are LNHNV and YYDKDF (reference sequence). Germline trimming cut 1 base from V and 2 bases from J; bases unmatched to any gene: 7. The CDR3 has 16 amino acids. This CDR3 is CATSRVETSGPYEQYF. CDR3 nucleotides: TGTGCCACCAGCAGAGTCGAAACTAGCGGACCCTACGAGCAGTACTTC.

The chain carries TRBV9 and TRBJ2-7, with TRBD1 matching 7 bases. V was clipped by 4 bases and J by 5 bases; unmatched bases: 15. The germline V gene encodes CDR1 SGDLS and CDR2 YYNGEE. The CDR3 extends over 16 amino acids. CDR3: CASSPHPRTGSNEQYF. In DNA, the CDR3 is TGTGCCAGCAGCCCCCACCCAAGGACAGGCAGTAACGAGCAGTACTTC.

The V and J genes are TRBV10-3 and TRBJ2-1; 8 bases align to TRBD1. Germline-derived CDR1 and CDR2 are ENHRY and SYGVKD. V shed 4 bases and J 6 bases; nucleotides not matched to a gene: 11. This CDR3 comprises 16 residues. In DNA form, the CDR3 reads TGTGCCATCAGTGGTCTTGGAGACAGGGGTGGCAATGAGCAGTTCTTC. This encodes CAISGLGDRGGNEQFF.

The rearrangement uses TRBV28 and TRBJ2-7; 10 nucleotides align to TRBD2. CDR1 is MDHEN and CDR2 is SYDVKM in the germline V gene. The CDR3 loop spans 14 amino acids. V shed 6 bases and J 4 bases; nucleotides not matched to a gene: 6. The DNA for the CDR3 is TGTGCCAGCAGGTCCCCTAGCGGGAGTTACGAGCAGTACTTC. Amino acid sequence: CASRSPSGSYEQYF.

This rearrangement joins TRBV7-9 to TRBJ2-6; 11 bases line up with TRBD1. The CDR3 extends over 17 amino acids. Germline CDR1 reads SEHNR; CDR2 reads FQNEAQ (reference sequence). After removal of 8 bases from V and 3 bases from J, the junction contained 9 bases not matched to a gene. The CDR3 sequence is CASSRTGGVGGANVLTF. CDR3 nucleotides: TGTGCCAGCTCTCGGACAGGGGGCGTTGGTGGGGCCAACGTCCTGACTTTC. The variable domain in full, completed from reference TRBV7-9 and TRBJ2-6, reads DTGVSQNPRHKITKRGQNVTFRCDPISEHNRLYWYRQTLGQGPEFLTYFQNEAQLEKSRLLSDRFSAERPKGSFSTLEIQRTEQGDSAMYLCASSRTGGVGGANVLTFGAGSRLTVL.

The chain is built from TRBV19 and TRBJ1-2, with 7 bases matching TRBD1. The CDR3 extends over 13 amino acids. V trimming: 6 bases; J trimming: 3 bases; junction bases outside the gene matches: 4. Per the germline V gene, CDR1 is LNHDA and CDR2 is SQIVND (reference sequence). The CDR3 DNA is TGTGCCAGTAGGGGGGACAGCTACTATGGCTACACCTTC. Translated: CASRGDSYYGYTF.

The rearrangement joins TRBV4-3 to TRBJ1-5, with TRBD1 matching over 7 bases. The CDR3 extends over 17 amino acids. Trimming cost V 0 bases and J 5 bases; bases outside gene matches: 10. Germline lookup yields CDR1 LGHNA and CDR2 YSLEER. The CDR3 nucleotides are TGCGCCAGCAGCCAAGACCCCTTCTCAGGGGGATATCAGCCCCAGCATTTT. Protein product: CASSQDPFSGGYQPQHF.

This clone was seen a few times. The rearrangement joins TRBV19 to TRBJ2-2, with TRBD1 matching 8 bases. The germline CDR1 and CDR2 sequences are LNHDA and SQIVND (reference sequence). This CDR3 has 15 residues. Trimming took 4 bases from V and 7 from J; bases not matched to a gene: 8. The CDR3 here is CASSTLDREYGELFF. The DNA for the CDR3 is TGTGCCAGTAGTACCTTGGACAGGGAATACGGGGAGCTGTTTTTT.

This clone has just a few counts. The rearrangement links TRBV30 to TRBJ2-1, with D hard to call. The length of the CDR3 is 13 residues. The V end was cut by 6 bases, the J end by 1 base, with 10 bases between. Germline V gene data show CDR1 as GTSNPN and CDR2 as SVGIG (reference sequence). The CDR3, as DNA: TGTGCCTGCACAAGTTTATCCTACAATGAGCAGTTCTTC. Residues: CACTSLSYNEQFF. The full variable domain, completed using reference TRBV30 and TRBJ2-1, is SQTIHQWPATLVQPVGSPLSLECTVEGTSNPNLYWYRQAAGRGLQLLFYSVGIGQISSEVPQNLSASRPQDRQFILSSKKLLLSDSGFYLCACTSLSYNEQFFGPGTRLTVL.

V gene TRBV7-2 combines with J gene TRBJ1-5; D gene uncertain. The CDR3 covers 12 residues. Germline V CDR1 and CDR2: SGHTA, FQGNSA. Trimming stripped 3 bases from V and 3 bases from J, with 3 bases between. The CDR3 bases are TGTGCCAGCAGCTTCAACAATCAGCCCCAGCATTTT. Translated: CASSFNNQPQHF.

This clone was picked up a small number of times. The chain employs TRBV29-1 and TRBJ2-5, with no clear D. In germline, CDR1 is SQVTM, CDR2 ANQGSEA. The CDR3 consists of 12 residues. V was cut by 7 bases and J by 3 bases, with 12 bases left in between. The CDR3 DNA follows: TGCAGCGGCGGTAGACCTGAAGAGACCCAGTACTTC. It specifies CSGGRPEETQYF.

The chain links TRBV5-4 to TRBJ1-5; a weak D match, TRBD1 (5 bases). The CDR3 contains 12 residues. With 4 bases removed from V and 9 bases from J, the gap between germline ends came to 11 bases. Germline CDR1 and CDR2: SGHNT and YYREEE (reference sequence). CDR3 coding DNA: TGTGCCAGCAGCCAAGACAGTATGCCCCAGCATTTT. It specifies CASSQDSMPQHF.

J is TRBJ1-2 and V is TRBV4-2; D ambiguous. CDR1 and CDR2 (germline): LGHNA, YNFKEQ. V lost 1 base, J lost 4 bases, and 13 bases lay in between. CDR3 length: 15 amino acids. CDR3 loop: CASSQAPAEGYGYTF. Here the CDR3 DNA reads TGTGCCAGCAGCCAAGCCCCGGCAGAGGGCTATGGCTACACCTTC.

This clone was counted a few times. An end of the junction does not agree with germline; a read error may underlie this. CDR3 nucleotides: TGTGCCAGCAGTGGACTATCGGTGCTCTTC. Translating gives CASSGLSVLF. This sequence joins TRBV28 and TRBJ2-1; tentatively, D is TRBD2 (6 bases). CDR3 size: 10 residues. Germline lookup yields CDR1 MDHEN and CDR2 SYDVKM.

The V call is TRBV27, the J call TRBJ2-1, with 7 bases that match TRBD1. Germline-derived CDR1 and CDR2 are MNHEY and SMNVEV (reference sequence). This CDR3 has 15 residues. The V segment lost 6 bases and the J segment 4 bases; nucleotides outside the gene matches: 9. In nucleotides, the CDR3 is TGTGCCAGCAGCCCAGGGGACAGACTTTACAATGAGCAGTTCTTC. Translated, it gives CASSPGDRLYNEQFF.

The sample holds a few counts of this clone. DNA for the CDR3: TGTGCCATCAGTGGCGCCTACGAGCAGTACTTC. Its translation: CAISGAYEQYF. The chain employs TRBV10-3 and TRBJ2-7; no reliable D call. The CDR3 contains 11 residues. Germline CDR1 reads ENHRY; CDR2 reads SYGVKD. V was cut by 4 bases and J by 2 bases, with 3 bases left in between.

This clone came up a few times. The CDR3 coding sequence is TGTGCCAGCAGTCTTGGCGCCGGACAGGCATTTTTT. Its translation is CASSLGAGQAFF. The V gene is TRBV28, the J gene TRBJ1-4, with 7 bases that match TRBD1. Germline CDR1 and CDR2: MDHEN and SYDVKM. Unmatched junction bases numbered 11, after V lost 5 bases and J lost 17 bases. The CDR3 spans 12 residues.

This clone has only a few counts. This rearrangement joins TRBV10-3 to TRBJ2-2; 8 bases match TRBD1. Germline V gene lookup returns CDR1 ENHRY and CDR2 SYGVKD. V dropped 3 bases and J dropped 7; count of bases not matched to a gene: 7. This CDR3 has 15 residues. CDR3: CAISEGQGRGGELFF. DNA for the CDR3: TGTGCCATCAGTGAAGGACAGGGTCGGGGCGGGGAGCTGTTTTTT.

This clone was found a few times. The V gene is TRBV29-1, the J gene TRBJ1-5; unclear D gene. Trimming stripped 5 bases from V and 0 bases from J, with 8 bases between. The CDR3 is 13 residues long. The germline V gene encodes CDR1 SQVTM and CDR2 ANQGSEA. The CDR3: CSVRRDSNQPQHF. The CDR3 nucleotides read TGCAGCGTTCGGAGGGATAGCAATCAGCCCCAGCATTTT.

A few counts support this clone. The V and J genes are TRBV27 and TRBJ1-1, with D uncertain. Trimming left V 2 bases short and J 0 bases short, with 7 bases between. Germline loops: CDR1 MNHEY, CDR2 SMNVEV (reference sequence). This CDR3 comprises 14 residues. DNA for the CDR3: TGTGCCAGCAGTTTAAACGGGGTGAACACTGAAGCTTTCTTT. Translating gives CASSLNGVNTEAFF.

The chain carries TRBV14 and TRBJ2-1; TRBD2 matches at 11 bases. Trimming cost V 8 bases and J 4 bases; bases outside gene matches: 7. The CDR3 loop spans 15 amino acids. CDR1 is SGHDN, CDR2 FVKESK, per germline. The CDR3 DNA is TGTGCCAGCCGTATAGCGGGAGGGCCATACAATGAGCAGTTCTTC. This gives the protein CASRIAGGPYNEQFF.

This clone was counted between two and nine times. DNA for the CDR3: TGTGCCAGCAGCCCCGGTCGACTCGCGGGAGATGGCTACACCTTC. Amino acids: CASSPGRLAGDGYTF. This chain connects TRBV4-2 to TRBJ1-2, with unresolved D. Per the germline V gene, CDR1 is LGHNA and CDR2 is YNFKEQ. V dropped 4 bases and J dropped 6 bases, with 18 bases sitting between them. The CDR3 is 15 amino acids.

This clone has just a few counts. This sequence joins TRBV19 and TRBJ1-5; the D is unclear. Deletions cut 5 bases from V and 6 bases from J, with 17 bases between. CDR1 LNHDA and CDR2 SQIVND come from the germline V gene (reference sequence). This CDR3 region has 15 residues. In DNA form, the CDR3 reads TGTGCCAGTAGTTCGGGGAGGGTTAGTATTCAGCCCCAGCATTTT. Translated: CASSSGRVSIQPQHF.